The source of this T cell receptor beta chain is a study of post-analysis software for immune sequencing data. Study details: Patients with relapsing-remitting, secondary progressive and progressive-relapsing multiple sclerosis courses were all represented.

This clonotype was counted between two and nine times. Its cognate antigen is unknown. The CDR3 is 15 residues long. Trimming took off 0 bases at V and 2 bases at J, with 8 bases between the two ends. Per the germline V gene, CDR1 is MNHEY and CDR2 is SMNVEV (reference sequence). TCR beta libraries were prepared from cDNA with unique molecular identifiers. Input populations of about 0.95 to 11 million T cells gave rise to around 480,000 cDNA molecules. In TCRdb, the PCR reads were re-called with MiXCR into one record per CDR3 protein. The repertoire has 800,000 to 950,000 distinct CDR3 sequences, approximately 53% of them found once; the top ten carry roughly 4.4%. General study findings and limits: TRBV5-6, TRBV5-1 and TRBV20-1 belonged to a set of roughly 5 TRBV segments that were more frequent in patients than controls. Versus controls, multiple sclerosis patients showed significantly lower diversity (normalized Chao1). Same-batch preparations were strongly co-clustered by F measure.

The TCR originated in a girl between 5 and 17 years old with multiple sclerosis. Sequencing input: blood. The J gene is TRBJ1-5, the V gene TRBV27, with D unresolved. The CDR3 region has the DNA TGTGCCAGCAGTTTATCGAATCAGGGCAATCAGCCCCAGCATTTT. It codes for CASSLSNQGNQPQHF.